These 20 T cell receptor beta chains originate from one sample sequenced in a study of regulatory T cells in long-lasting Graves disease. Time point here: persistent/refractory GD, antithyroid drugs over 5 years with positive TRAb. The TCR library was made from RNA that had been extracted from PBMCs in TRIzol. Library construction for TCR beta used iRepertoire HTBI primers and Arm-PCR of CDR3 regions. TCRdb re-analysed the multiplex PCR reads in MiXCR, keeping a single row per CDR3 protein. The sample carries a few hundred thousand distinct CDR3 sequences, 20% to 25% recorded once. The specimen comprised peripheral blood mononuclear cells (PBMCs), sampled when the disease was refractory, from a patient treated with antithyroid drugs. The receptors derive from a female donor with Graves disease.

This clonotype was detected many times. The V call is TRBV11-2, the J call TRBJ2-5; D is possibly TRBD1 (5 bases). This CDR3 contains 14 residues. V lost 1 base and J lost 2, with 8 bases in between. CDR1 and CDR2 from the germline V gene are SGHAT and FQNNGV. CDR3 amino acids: CASSLGPGQETQYF. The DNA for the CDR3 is TGTGCCAGCAGCTTAGGTCCAGGGCAAGAGACCCAGTACTTC.

The CDR3 DNA sequence: TGTGCCAGCAGCTTAGATGAGATCGGAGCTTTCGGGCAGTACTTC. It codes for CASSLDEIGAFGQYF. The chain joins TRBV7-2 to TRBJ2-7; D remains unclear. Germline CDR1 SGHTA, CDR2 FQGNSA. Trimming stripped 1 base from V and 9 bases from J, with 19 bases between. This CDR3 spans 15 amino acids.

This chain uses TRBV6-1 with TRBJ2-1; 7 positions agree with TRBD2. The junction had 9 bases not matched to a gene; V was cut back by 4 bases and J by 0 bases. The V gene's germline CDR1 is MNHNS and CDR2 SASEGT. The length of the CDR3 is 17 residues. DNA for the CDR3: TGTGCCAGCAGTGCTGTTCGCGGGGGTAGCTCCTACAATGAGCAGTTCTTC. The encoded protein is CASSAVRGGSSYNEQFF.

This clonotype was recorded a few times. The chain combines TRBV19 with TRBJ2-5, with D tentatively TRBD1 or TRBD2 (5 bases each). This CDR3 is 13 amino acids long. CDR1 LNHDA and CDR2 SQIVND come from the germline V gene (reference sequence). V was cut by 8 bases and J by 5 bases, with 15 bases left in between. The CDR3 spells CASGATGSETQYF. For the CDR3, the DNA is TGTGCCAGTGGGGCCACGGGATCGGAGACCCAGTACTTC.

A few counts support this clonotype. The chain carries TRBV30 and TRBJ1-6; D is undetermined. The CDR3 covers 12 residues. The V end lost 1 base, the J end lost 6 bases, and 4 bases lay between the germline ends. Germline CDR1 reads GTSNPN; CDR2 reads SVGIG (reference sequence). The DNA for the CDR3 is TGTGCCTGGAGTGCTCCTAATTCACCCCTCCACTTT. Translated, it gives CAWSAPNSPLHF.

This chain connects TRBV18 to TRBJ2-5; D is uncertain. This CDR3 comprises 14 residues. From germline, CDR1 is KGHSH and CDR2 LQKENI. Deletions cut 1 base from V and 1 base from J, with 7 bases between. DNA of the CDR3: TGTGCCAGCTCACCACTTCCAGGCCAAGAGACCCAGTACTTC. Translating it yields CASSPLPGQETQYF. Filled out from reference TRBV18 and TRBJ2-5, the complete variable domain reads NAGVMQNPRHLVRRRGQEARLRCSPMKGHSHVYWYRQLPEEGLKFMVYLQKENIIDESGMPKERFSAEFPKEGPSILRIQQVVRGDSAAYFCASSPLPGQETQYFGPGTRLLVL.

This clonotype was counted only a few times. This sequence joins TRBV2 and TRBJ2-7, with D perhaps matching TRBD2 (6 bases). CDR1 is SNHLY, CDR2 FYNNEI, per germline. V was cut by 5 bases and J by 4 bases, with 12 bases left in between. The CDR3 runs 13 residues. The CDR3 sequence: CASSYVADYEQYF. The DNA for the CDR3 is TGTGCCAGCAGTTACGTAGCGGATTACGAGCAGTACTTC.

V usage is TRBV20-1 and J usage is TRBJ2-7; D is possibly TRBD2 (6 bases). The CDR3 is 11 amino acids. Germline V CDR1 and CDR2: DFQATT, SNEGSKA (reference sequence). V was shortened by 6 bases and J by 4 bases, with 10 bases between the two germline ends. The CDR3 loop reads CSAGSGYEQYF. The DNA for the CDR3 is TGCAGTGCAGGTAGCGGATACGAGCAGTACTTC.

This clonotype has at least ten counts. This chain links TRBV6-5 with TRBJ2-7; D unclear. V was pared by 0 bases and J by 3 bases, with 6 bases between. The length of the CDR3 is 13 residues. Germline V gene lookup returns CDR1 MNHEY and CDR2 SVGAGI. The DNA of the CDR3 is TGTGCCAGCAGTTACTCGCTTGACTACGAGCAGTACTTC. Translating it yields CASSYSLDYEQYF.

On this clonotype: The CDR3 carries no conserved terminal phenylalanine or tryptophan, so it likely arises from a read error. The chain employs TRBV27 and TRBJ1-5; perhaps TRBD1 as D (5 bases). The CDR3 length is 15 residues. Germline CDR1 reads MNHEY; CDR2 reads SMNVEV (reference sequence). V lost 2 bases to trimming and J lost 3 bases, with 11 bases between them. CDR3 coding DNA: TGTGCCAGCAGTTTAGGGGGGATCCTCAATCAGCCCCAGCATCTT. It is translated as CASSLGGILNQPQHL.

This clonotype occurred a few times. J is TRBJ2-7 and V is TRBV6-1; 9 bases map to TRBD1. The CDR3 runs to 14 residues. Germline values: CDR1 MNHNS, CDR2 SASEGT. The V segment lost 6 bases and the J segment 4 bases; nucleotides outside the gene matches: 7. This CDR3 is CASRPGQGLYEQYF. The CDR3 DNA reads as TGTGCCAGCAGGCCGGGACAGGGACTGTACGAGCAGTACTTC.

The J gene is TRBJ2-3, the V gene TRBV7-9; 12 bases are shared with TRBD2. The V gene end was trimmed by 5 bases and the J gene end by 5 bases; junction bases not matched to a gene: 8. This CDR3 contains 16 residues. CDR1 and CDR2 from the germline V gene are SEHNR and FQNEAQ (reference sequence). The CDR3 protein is CASSTGLAGSLDTQYF. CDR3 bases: TGTGCCAGCAGCACAGGACTAGCGGGATCGTTAGATACGCAGTATTTT.

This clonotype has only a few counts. In DNA form, the CDR3 reads TGCAGTGCTAACCAGGGATACTCTCCCTACGAGCAGTACTTC. Its translation: CSANQGYSPYEQYF. The genes are TRBV20-1 and TRBJ2-7; D might be TRBD1 (5 bases). CDR1 is DFQATT and CDR2 is SNEGSKA in the germline V gene (reference sequence). The germline V and J ends were trimmed by 4 bases and 2 bases, with 15 bases remaining between them. The CDR3 contains 14 residues.

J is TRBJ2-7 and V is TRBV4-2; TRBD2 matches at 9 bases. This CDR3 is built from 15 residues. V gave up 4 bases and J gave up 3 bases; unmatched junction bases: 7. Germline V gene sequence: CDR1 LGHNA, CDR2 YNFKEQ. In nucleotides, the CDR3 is TGTGCCAGCAGCCCTGGTAGCGGGAGTGTCTACGAGCAGTACTTC. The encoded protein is CASSPGSGSVYEQYF.

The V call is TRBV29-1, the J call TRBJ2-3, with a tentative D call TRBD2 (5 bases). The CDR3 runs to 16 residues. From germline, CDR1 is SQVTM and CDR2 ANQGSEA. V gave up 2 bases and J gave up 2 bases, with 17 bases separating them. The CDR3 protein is CSVEWSSSLFTDTQYF. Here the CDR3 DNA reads TGCAGCGTTGAATGGTCTAGCTCACTATTCACAGATACGCAGTATTTT.

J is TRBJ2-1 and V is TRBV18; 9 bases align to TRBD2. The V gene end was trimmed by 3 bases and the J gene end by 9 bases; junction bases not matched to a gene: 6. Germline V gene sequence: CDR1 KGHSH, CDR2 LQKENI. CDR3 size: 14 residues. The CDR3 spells CASSPSSGTGEQFF. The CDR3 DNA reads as TGTGCCAGCTCACCGTCTAGCGGGACGGGTGAGCAGTTCTTC.

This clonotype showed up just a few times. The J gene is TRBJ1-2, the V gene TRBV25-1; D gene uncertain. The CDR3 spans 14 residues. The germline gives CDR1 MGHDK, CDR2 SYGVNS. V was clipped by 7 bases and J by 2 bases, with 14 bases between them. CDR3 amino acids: CASTLSDGNYGYTF. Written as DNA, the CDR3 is TGTGCCAGCACCCTATCTGACGGGAACTATGGCTACACCTTC.

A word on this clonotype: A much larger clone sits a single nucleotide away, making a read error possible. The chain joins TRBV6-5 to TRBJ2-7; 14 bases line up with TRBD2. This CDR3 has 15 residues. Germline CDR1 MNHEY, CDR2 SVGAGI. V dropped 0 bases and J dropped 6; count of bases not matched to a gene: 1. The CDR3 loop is CASSYSGTSGSEQYF. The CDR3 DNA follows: TGTGCCAGCAGTTACTCAGGGACTAGCGGGAGCGAGCAGTACTTC.

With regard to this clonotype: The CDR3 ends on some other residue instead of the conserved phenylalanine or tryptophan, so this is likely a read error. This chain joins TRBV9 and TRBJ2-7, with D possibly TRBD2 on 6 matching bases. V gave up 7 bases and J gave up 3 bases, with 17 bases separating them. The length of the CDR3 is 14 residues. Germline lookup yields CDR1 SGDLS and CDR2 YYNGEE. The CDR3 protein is CASASSWGDYEQYL. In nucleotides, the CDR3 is TGTGCCAGCGCCAGTAGCTGGGGGGACTACGAGCAGTACCTC.

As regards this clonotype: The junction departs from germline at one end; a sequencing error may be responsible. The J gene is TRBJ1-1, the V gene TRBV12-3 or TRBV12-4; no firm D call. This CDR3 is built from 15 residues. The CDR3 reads CTSSIRFDMNTEAFF. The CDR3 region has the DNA TGTACCAGCAGTATACGATTCGACATGAACACTGAAGCTTTCTTT.